The 27 T cell receptor beta chains listed next were all sequenced from one sample in a study of T-cell reconstitution after alpha-beta-depleted transplantation in children. Construction of the TCRbeta library involved unique molecular identifiers. TCRdb re-called the PCR reads through MiXCR, storing one row per CDR3 protein. Found here are a few hundred thousand distinct CDR3 sequences, 10% to 15% of them singletons; the top ten hold 2% to 2.5%. Sequenced material: PBMCs, mostly from graft donor cells, taken 360 days after TCRalphabeta/CD19-depleted stem cell transplant. The receptors originated from a male patient younger than 18 who had a stem cell transplant for acute myeloid leukemia, so the T cells may come from the graft donor.

This clonotype was detected once. Possible read error: a much larger clone is one base away. V and J are TRBV20-1 and TRBJ2-5; possible D gene TRBD1, 6 bases. This CDR3 contains 16 residues. Germline CDR1 and CDR2: DFQATT and SNEGSKA (reference sequence). The ends were cut back, 0 bases at V and 1 base at J, with 15 bases in the middle. CDR3 DNA: TGCAGTGCTAGAGATTTACGGACAGCTTCCCAAGAGACCCAGTACTTC. Protein sequence: CSARDLRTASQETQYF.

The gene calls are TRBV7-6 and TRBJ2-3, with D perhaps matching TRBD1 (8 bases). V was trimmed by 1 base and J by 5 bases, leaving 13 bases between them. The CDR3 contains 15 residues. Germline CDR1 is SGHVS and CDR2 is FNYEAQ. The CDR3: CASSLEQGEGDTQYF. The CDR3 DNA follows: TGTGCCAGCAGCTTAGAACAGGGGGAGGGAGATACGCAGTATTTT. The full variable domain, rest sourced from reference TRBV7-6 and TRBJ2-3, is GAGVSQSPRYKVTKRGQDVALRCDPISGHVSLYWYRQALGQGPEFLTYFNYEAQQDKSGLPNDRFSAERPEGSISTLTIQRTEQRDSAMYRCASSLEQGEGDTQYFGPGTRLTVL.

The chain uses TRBV5-1 and TRBJ1-2, with D possibly matching TRBD1 (5 bases). The CDR3 contains 15 residues. Germline values: CDR1 SGHRS, CDR2 YFSETQ. Between the trimmed V and J ends, which lost 0 bases and 8 bases, there was a span of 17 bases. The CDR3, as DNA: TGCGCCAGCAGCTTGGTGACCCAGGGCTTGGGAGGCTACACCTTC. Translation gives CASSLVTQGLGGYTF.

The chain is built from TRBV20-1 and TRBJ2-1, with 11 bases that match TRBD2. CDR1 and CDR2 (germline): DFQATT, SNEGSKA (reference sequence). The CDR3 contains 16 residues. The J segment lost 1 base and the V segment lost 6 bases, leaving 8 bases of the junction unmatched. CDR3 residues: CSASLLAGGSYNEQFF. The CDR3 DNA reads TGCAGTGCCTCCCTCCTAGCGGGAGGATCCTACAATGAGCAGTTCTTC.

The table lists this clonotype with many counts. The J gene is TRBJ2-2, the V gene TRBV7-3; D is ambiguous. Trimming cost V 5 bases and J 8 bases, with 18 bases left between them. CDR1 and CDR2 from the germline V gene are SGHTA and FQGTGA. CDR3 size: 15 residues. The CDR3 DNA sequence: TGTGCCAGCAGCGACTCCAACCTACCCGGTGGGGAGCTGTTTTTT. This sequence encodes CASSDSNLPGGELFF.

The rearrangement links TRBV5-1 to TRBJ2-5, with a weak D call TRBD1 (5 bases). V was shortened by 0 bases and J by 1 base, with 10 bases between the two germline ends. The germline gives CDR1 SGHRS, CDR2 YFSETQ. The CDR3 runs to 15 residues. CDR3 sequence (DNA): TGCGCCAGCAGCTTGGGACAGCTGTCCCAAGAGACCCAGTACTTC. Its protein product is CASSLGQLSQETQYF.

This clonotype was seen a few times. The chain joins TRBV18 to TRBJ2-7; 11 bases fit TRBD2. The germline CDR1 and CDR2 sequences are KGHSH and LQKENI. The CDR3 is made up of 16 amino acids. After removal of 6 bases from V and 2 bases from J, the junction contained 9 bases not matched to a gene. CDR3 nucleotide sequence: TGTGCCAGCTCTAATCCAACTAGCGGGAGCACCTACGAGCAGTACTTC. This gives the protein CASSNPTSGSTYEQYF.

The chain joins TRBV6-5 to TRBJ2-7, with 7 bases fitting TRBD2. CDR3 length: 15 amino acids. V trimming: 4 bases; J trimming: 2 bases; junction bases outside the gene matches: 8. Per germline, CDR1 MNHEY and CDR2 SVGAGI. The CDR3 nucleotides read TGTGCCAGCAGTTCAAGGAGCGGGGATCCCTACGAGCAGTACTTC. Amino acid sequence: CASSSRSGDPYEQYF.

This chain connects TRBV30 to TRBJ1-3, with D unresolved. Trimming cost V 3 bases and J 4 bases, with 16 bases left between them. Germline CDR1 reads GTSNPN; CDR2 reads SVGIG (reference sequence). The CDR3 has 15 amino acids. The CDR3 is CAWRGPLGEGNTIYF. The CDR3 nucleotides read TGTGCCTGGAGAGGACCCCTCGGGGAAGGAAACACCATATATTTT.

At least ten counts were recorded for this clonotype. The chain recombines TRBV6-2 or TRBV6-3 with TRBJ2-1; D remains unclear. Per germline, CDR1 MNHEY and CDR2 SVGEGT. V gave up 7 bases and J gave up 4 bases, with 17 bases separating them. The CDR3 is 15 residues long. The CDR3 region has the DNA TGTGCCAGCACCAAACTTATAGTGGGGTACAATGAGCAGTTCTTC. Translating it yields CASTKLIVGYNEQFF.

This clonotype was seen repeatedly, ten times or more. The V gene is TRBV20-1, the J gene TRBJ1-1; D not certain. V was shortened by 0 bases and J by 0 bases, with 8 bases between the two germline ends. From germline, CDR1 is DFQATT and CDR2 SNEGSKA (reference sequence). This CDR3 comprises 14 residues. CDR3 region: CSARDLSVNTEAFF. The CDR3 coding sequence is TGCAGTGCTAGAGATCTTTCGGTGAACACTGAAGCTTTCTTT.

This clonotype appeared many times. The chain joins TRBV5-1 to TRBJ2-7; weak D call: TRBD1 (6 bases). CDR1 is SGHRS, CDR2 YFSETQ, per germline. The CDR3 length is 14 residues. Trimming took off 4 bases at V and 5 bases at J, with 16 bases between the two ends. The CDR3 region has the DNA TGCGCCAGCAGCGCTGCCGCAGGGGTGAACGAGCAGTACTTC. Translating it yields CASSAAAGVNEQYF.

This clonotype was picked up many times. The rearrangement links TRBV7-8 to TRBJ2-1, with 10 bases lining up with TRBD1. Germline V gives CDR1 SGHVS, CDR2 FQNEAQ. V trimming: 5 bases; J trimming: 5 bases; junction bases outside the gene matches: 9. CDR3 length: 16 amino acids. The CDR3 is CASSKGRQGAHNEQFF. As DNA, the CDR3 is TGTGCCAGCAGCAAAGGACGACAGGGGGCCCACAATGAGCAGTTCTTC. Full variable domain (outside the CDR3, taken from reference TRBV7-8 and TRBJ2-1): GAGVSQSPRYKVAKRGQDVALRCDPISGHVSLFWYQQALGQGPEFLTYFQNEAQLDKSGLPSDRFFAERPEGSVSTLKIQRTQQEDSAVYLCASSKGRQGAHNEQFFGPGTRLTVL.

This clonotype has ten or more counts. The chain recombines TRBV28 with TRBJ2-7; D might be TRBD1 (7 bases). The germline V gene has CDR1 MDHEN and CDR2 SYDVKM. V shed 3 bases and J shed 2 bases, with 14 bases lying between them. The CDR3 totals 15 residues. The CDR3 here is CASSFWAGQPYEQYF. DNA of the CDR3: TGTGCCAGCAGTTTTTGGGCGGGACAGCCCTACGAGCAGTACTTC.

The J gene is TRBJ2-7, the V gene TRBV5-4; D gene unclear. This CDR3 is built from 13 residues. V was pared by 3 bases and J by 2 bases, with 9 bases between. The germline CDR1 and CDR2 sequences are SGHNT and YYREEE (reference sequence). CDR3 nucleotide sequence: TGTGCCAGCAGCTGGAGTCCTACCTACGAGCAGTACTTC. As protein: CASSWSPTYEQYF.

This clonotype was observed many times. V gene TRBV5-1 combines with J gene TRBJ2-7; D may be TRBD2 (6 bases). There are 14 residues in the CDR3. V shed 3 bases and J shed 2 bases, with 12 bases lying between them. In germline, CDR1 is SGHRS, CDR2 YFSETQ. The CDR3 DNA follows: TGCGCCAGCAGCTCGCGACTAGGCACCTACGAGCAGTACTTC. This translates into CASSSRLGTYEQYF.

The rearrangement links TRBV6-2 or TRBV6-3 to TRBJ2-1; 12 bases match TRBD2. The CDR3 runs 14 residues. CDR1 and CDR2 from the germline V gene are MNHEY and SVGEGT. The trim removed 9 bases at V and 8 bases at J, leaving 8 bases unmatched. The CDR3 region has the DNA TGTGCCAGTATGAGACTAGCGGGAGTCGATGAGCAGTTCTTC. Its translation is CASMRLAGVDEQFF.

This clonotype occurred many times. This chain connects TRBV5-1 to TRBJ2-7, with TRBD1 as a possible D gene (6 bases). The CDR3 has 16 amino acids. The germline CDR1 and CDR2 sequences are SGHRS and YFSETQ. The V and J ends lost 4 bases and 1 base respectively, with 18 bases between them. The CDR3 loop is CASSRLLLQGSYEQYF. The DNA of the CDR3 is TGCGCCAGCAGCCGACTCCTTTTACAGGGTTCCTACGAGCAGTACTTC.

The chain is built from TRBV14 and TRBJ2-5, with no clear D. Germline CDR1 reads SGHDN; CDR2 reads FVKESK. Trimming removed 2 bases from V and 0 bases from J, with 13 bases in between. This CDR3 spans 16 amino acids. The CDR3 nucleotides are TGTGCCAGCAGCCAATCCGTCACCGTGGACCAAGAGACCCAGTACTTC. Encoded protein: CASSQSVTVDQETQYF.

The table lists this clonotype with many counts. The chain employs TRBV20-1 and TRBJ2-5, with 9 bases matching TRBD1. Unmatched junction bases numbered 0, after V lost 3 bases and J lost 1 base. Per germline, CDR1 DFQATT and CDR2 SNEGSKA (reference sequence). This CDR3 spans 13 amino acids. The CDR3 bases are TGCAGTGCTAGGACAGGGGGCCAAGAGACCCAGTACTTC. It codes for CSARTGGQETQYF.

The V gene is TRBV9, the J gene TRBJ2-2, with a tentative D call TRBD1 (6 bases). The ends were cut back, 2 bases at V and 4 bases at J, with 9 bases in the middle. Germline CDR1 SGDLS, CDR2 YYNGEE. CDR3 length: 14 amino acids. CDR3 in amino acids: CASSVDSSTGELFF. CDR3 bases: TGTGCCAGCAGCGTGGACAGTTCCACCGGGGAGCTGTTTTTT.

This clonotype turned up a few times. The chain carries TRBV28 and TRBJ2-1, with D possibly matching TRBD1 (6 bases). Looked up from germline, CDR1 is MDHEN and CDR2 is SYDVKM. Trimming stripped 7 bases from V and 1 base from J, with 14 bases between. This CDR3 is 15 amino acids long. The CDR3 sequence is CASTTAGESYNEQFF. CDR3 coding DNA: TGTGCCAGCACTACGGCAGGGGAGTCCTACAATGAGCAGTTCTTC.

There are many counts of this clonotype. This chain connects TRBV10-3 to TRBJ2-3; 8 bases agree with TRBD1. CDR3 length: 16 amino acids. Per germline, CDR1 ENHRY and CDR2 SYGVKD. The junction had 13 bases not matched to a gene; V was cut back by 8 bases and J by 3 bases. The CDR3 DNA reads as TGTGCCATCGTTTTGGACAGGGACGGTCCTACAGATACGCAGTATTTT. Its translation: CAIVLDRDGPTDTQYF.

The sample holds many counts of this clonotype. J is TRBJ2-3 and V is TRBV7-2; 9 bases are a match to TRBD2. The CDR3 runs to 16 residues. The junction had 8 bases not matched to a gene; V was cut back by 5 bases and J by 2 bases. Germline values: CDR1 SGHTA, CDR2 FQGNSA. CDR3: CASSERSGRYTDTQYF. CDR3 DNA sequence: TGTGCCAGCAGCGAAAGGAGCGGGAGGTACACAGATACGCAGTATTTT.

This clonotype was seen a handful of times. This chain joins TRBV2 and TRBJ2-7; TRBD2 matches 8 bases. V was pared by 5 bases and J by 3 bases, with 9 bases of the junction left unmatched. The germline gives CDR1 SNHLY, CDR2 FYNNEI. The CDR3 runs to 15 residues. The DNA for the CDR3 is TGTGCCAGCAGTTCCCCGAGTAGCGGGAACTACGAGCAGTACTTC. This encodes CASSSPSSGNYEQYF.

This clonotype was detected only a few times. The rearrangement uses TRBV29-1 and TRBJ2-7; 10 positions agree with TRBD1. Germline V gives CDR1 SQVTM, CDR2 ANQGSEA. The CDR3 is made up of 14 amino acids. The V gene end was trimmed by 4 bases and the J gene end by 5 bases; junction bases not matched to a gene: 8. CDR3 in amino acids: CSVARQGARDEQYF. The CDR3 nucleotides read TGCAGCGTTGCCCGACAGGGGGCGAGGGACGAGCAGTACTTC.

This clonotype was observed a few times. The chain combines TRBV6-1 with TRBJ2-2, with TRBD1 matching 9 bases. Germline V lookup: CDR1 MNHNS, CDR2 SASEGT. This CDR3 has 17 residues. V lost 7 bases, J lost 6 bases, and 15 bases stayed unmatched. The CDR3 nucleotides are TGTGCCAGCAATCGAGCCGGGACAGGGATCTTTGCCGGGGAGCTGTTTTTT. Translating it yields CASNRAGTGIFAGELFF.